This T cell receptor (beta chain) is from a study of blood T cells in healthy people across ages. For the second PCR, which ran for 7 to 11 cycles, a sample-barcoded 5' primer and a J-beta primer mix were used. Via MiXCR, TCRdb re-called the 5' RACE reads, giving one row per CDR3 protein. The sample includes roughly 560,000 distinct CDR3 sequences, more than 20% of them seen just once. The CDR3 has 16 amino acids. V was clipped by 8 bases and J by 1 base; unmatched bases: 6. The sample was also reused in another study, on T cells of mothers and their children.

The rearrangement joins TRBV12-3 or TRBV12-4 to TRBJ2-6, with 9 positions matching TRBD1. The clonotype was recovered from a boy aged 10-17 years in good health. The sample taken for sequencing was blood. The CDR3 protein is CASGIQGASGANVLTF. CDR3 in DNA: TGTGCCAGCGGAATACAGGGGGCATCTGGGGCCAACGTCCTGACTTTC.